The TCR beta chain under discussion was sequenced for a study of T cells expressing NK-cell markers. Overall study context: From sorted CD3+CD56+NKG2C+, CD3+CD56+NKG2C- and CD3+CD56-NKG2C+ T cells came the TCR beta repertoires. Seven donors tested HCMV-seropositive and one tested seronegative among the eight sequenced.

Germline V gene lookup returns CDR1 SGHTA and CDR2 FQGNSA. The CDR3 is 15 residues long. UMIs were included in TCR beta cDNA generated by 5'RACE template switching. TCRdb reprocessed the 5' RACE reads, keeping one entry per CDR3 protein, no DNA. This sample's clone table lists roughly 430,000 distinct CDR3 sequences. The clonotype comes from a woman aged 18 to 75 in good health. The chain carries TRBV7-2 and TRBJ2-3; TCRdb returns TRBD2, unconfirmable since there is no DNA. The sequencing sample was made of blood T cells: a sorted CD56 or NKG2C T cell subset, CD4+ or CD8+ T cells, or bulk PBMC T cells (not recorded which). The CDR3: CASSLVQTSADTQYF.